This T cell receptor beta chain was sequenced in a study of shared clonotypes between healthy human individuals. The CDR3 totals 15 residues. CDR1 is GTSNPN and CDR2 is SVGIG in the germline V gene (reference sequence). Deletions cut 3 bases from V and 2 bases from J, with 11 bases between. Each CD8 memory set brought CD45RO+ cells together with CCR7-negative CD45RA+ TemRA cells. The assay was immunoSEQ multiplex PCR, and TCRdb's table has in-frame clones only and misses some. The sample lists 90,000 to 150,000 clones; roughly 70% were seen once. The chain links TRBV30 to TRBJ2-6; D might be TRBD1 (7 bases). Sequenced sample: memory CD8+ T cells sorted from blood. Sample subset: CD45RO+ cells pooled with CCR7-negative TemRA cells. The sequence was obtained from a woman in her 30s in good health. CDR3: CAWSAGGTGANVLTF. CDR3 nucleotides: TGTGCCTGGAGCGCAGGGGGGACTGGGGCCAACGTCCTGACTTTC. Variable domain in full (rest from reference TRBV30 and TRBJ2-6): SQTIHQWPATLVQPVGSPLSLECTVEGTSNPNLYWYRQAAGRGLQLLFYSVGIGQISSEVPQNLSASRPQDRQFILSSKKLLLSDSGFYLCAWSAGGTGANVLTFGAGSRLTVL.